This T cell receptor (beta chain) was found in a study of T cells after yellow fever vaccination. TCRdb reprocessed the 5' RACE reads with MiXCR, giving one entry per CDR3 protein. The table records roughly 330,000 distinct CDR3 sequences, about 4% of them present only once. This receptor was obtained from a man younger than 30 who received the YFV17D yellow fever vaccine. The specimen comprised PBMCs, sampled 5 days after the yellow fever booster vaccination.

The CDR3 sequence: CASSYGTGLETQYF. The CDR3 DNA reads TGTGCCAGCAGCTATGGGACAGGGCTGGAGACCCAGTACTTC. The chain joins TRBV7-2 to TRBJ2-5, with TRBD1 matching over 9 bases. After removal of 4 bases from V and 5 bases from J, the junction contained 5 bases not matched to a gene. Germline-derived CDR1 and CDR2 are SGHTA and FQGNSA. The CDR3 runs to 14 residues.